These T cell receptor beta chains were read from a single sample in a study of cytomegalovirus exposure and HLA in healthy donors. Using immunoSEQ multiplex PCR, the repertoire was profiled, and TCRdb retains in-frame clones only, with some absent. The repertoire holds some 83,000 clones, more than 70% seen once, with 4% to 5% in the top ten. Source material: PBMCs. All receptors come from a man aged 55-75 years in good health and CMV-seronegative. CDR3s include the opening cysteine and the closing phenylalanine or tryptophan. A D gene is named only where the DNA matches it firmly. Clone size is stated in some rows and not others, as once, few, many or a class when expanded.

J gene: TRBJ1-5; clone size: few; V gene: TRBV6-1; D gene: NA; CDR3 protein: CAGRDGNQPQHF; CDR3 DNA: TGTGCCGGGCGGGACGGGAATCAGCCCCAGCATTTT
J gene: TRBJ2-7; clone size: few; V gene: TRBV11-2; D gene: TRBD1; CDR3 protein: CASSDQGALNEQYF; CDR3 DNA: TGTGCCAGCAGCGACCAGGGGGCGCTTAACGAGCAGTACTTC
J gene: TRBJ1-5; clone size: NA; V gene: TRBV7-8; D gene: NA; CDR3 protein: CASSPGRRENQPQHF; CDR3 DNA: TGTGCCAGCAGCCCCGGACGGCGGGAAAATCAGCCCCAGCATTTT
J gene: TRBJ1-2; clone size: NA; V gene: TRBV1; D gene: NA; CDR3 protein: CTSSPILATVPRTF; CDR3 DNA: TGCACCAGCAGCCCAATCTTGGCTACAGTCCCCAGGACCTTC
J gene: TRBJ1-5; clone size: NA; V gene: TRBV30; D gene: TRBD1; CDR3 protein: CAWSIRSGGGQPQHF; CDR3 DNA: TGTGCCTGGAGCATTCGGTCAGGGGGCGGGCAGCCCCAGCATTTT
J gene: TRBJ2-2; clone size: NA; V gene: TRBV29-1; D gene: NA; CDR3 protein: CSVGRGVTGELFF; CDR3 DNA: TGCAGCGTTGGGAGGGGCGTTACCGGGGAGCTGTTTTTT
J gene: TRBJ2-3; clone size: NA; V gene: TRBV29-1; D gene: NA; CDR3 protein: CSHARDTDTDTQYF; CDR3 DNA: TGCAGCCATGCTAGGGACACCGACACAGATACGCAGTATTTT
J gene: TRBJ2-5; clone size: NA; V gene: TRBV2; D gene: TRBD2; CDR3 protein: CASSAPLGLAGGYSQETQYF; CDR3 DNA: TGTGCCAGCAGTGCCCCCCTCGGACTAGCGGGGGGTTATTCTCAGGAGACCCAGTACTTC
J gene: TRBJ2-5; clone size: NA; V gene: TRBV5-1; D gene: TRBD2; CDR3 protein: CASSQSIAGAAETQYF; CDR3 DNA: TGCGCCAGCAGCCAATCCATAGCGGGAGCGGCTGAGACCCAGTACTTC
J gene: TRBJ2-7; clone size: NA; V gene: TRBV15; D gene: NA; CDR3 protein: CATSASRRGEQYF; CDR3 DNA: TGTGCCACCAGCGCCAGTCGACGGGGCGAGCAGTACTTC
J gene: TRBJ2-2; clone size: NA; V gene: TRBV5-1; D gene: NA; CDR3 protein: CASSLGLNTGELFF; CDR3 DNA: TGCGCCAGCAGCTTGGGACTGAACACCGGGGAGCTGTTTTTT
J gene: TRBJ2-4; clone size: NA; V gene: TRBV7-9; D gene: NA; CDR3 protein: CASSPAGLAKNIQYF; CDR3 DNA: TGTGCCAGCAGCCCAGCGGGTCTAGCCAAAAACATTCAGTACTTC
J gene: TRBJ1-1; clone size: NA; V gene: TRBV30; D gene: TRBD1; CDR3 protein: CAWSIQGARTEAFF; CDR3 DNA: TGTGCCTGGAGTATTCAGGGGGCTAGGACTGAAGCTTTCTTT
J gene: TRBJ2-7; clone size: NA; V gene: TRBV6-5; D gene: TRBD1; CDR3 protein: CASNRDSTYEQYF; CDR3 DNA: TGTGCCAGCAACCGGGACAGTACCTACGAGCAGTACTTC
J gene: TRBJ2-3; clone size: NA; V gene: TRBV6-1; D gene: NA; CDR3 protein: CASGGDGTTDTQYF; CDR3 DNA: TGTGCCAGCGGAGGGGACGGCACCACAGATACGCAGTATTTT
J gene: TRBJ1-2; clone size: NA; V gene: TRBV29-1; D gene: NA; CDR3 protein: CSVTMSRDGYTF; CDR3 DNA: TGCAGCGTTACCATGTCAAGAGATGGCTACACCTTC
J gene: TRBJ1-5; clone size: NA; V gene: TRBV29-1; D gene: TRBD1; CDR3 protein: CSATLGQNQPQHF; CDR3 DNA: TGCAGCGCAACCCTGGGACAGAATCAGCCCCAGCATTTT
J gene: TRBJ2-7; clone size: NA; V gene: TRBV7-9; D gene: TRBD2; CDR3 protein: CASSYLAGGGYEQYF; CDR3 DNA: TGTGCCAGCAGCTATCTAGCGGGGGGCGGCTACGAGCAGTACTTC
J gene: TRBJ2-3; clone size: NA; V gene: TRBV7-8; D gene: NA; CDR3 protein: CASSLTSGDTDTQYF; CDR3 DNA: TGTGCCAGCAGCTTGACGAGCGGGGACACCGATACGCAGTATTTT
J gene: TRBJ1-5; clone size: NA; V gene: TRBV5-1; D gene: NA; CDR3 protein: CASSLGQRDQPQHF; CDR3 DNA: TGCGCCAGCAGCTTGGGACAGCGGGATCAGCCCCAGCATTTT
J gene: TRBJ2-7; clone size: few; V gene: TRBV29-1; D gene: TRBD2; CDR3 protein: CSVAERGSSYEQYF; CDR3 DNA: TGCAGCGTTGCGGAGCGGGGGAGCTCCTACGAGCAGTACTTC
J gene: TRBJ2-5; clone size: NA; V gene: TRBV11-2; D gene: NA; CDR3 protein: CASSLNPVGETQYF; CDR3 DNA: TGTGCCAGCAGCCTCAACCCAGTCGGGGAGACCCAGTACTTC
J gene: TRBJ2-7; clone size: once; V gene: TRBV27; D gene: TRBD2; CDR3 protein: CASSSLGLAGGEQYF; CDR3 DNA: TGTGCCAGCAGTTCCCTCGGACTAGCGGGGGGCGAGCAGTACTTC
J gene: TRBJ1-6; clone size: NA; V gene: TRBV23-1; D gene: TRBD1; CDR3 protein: CASSRLSSGEGAVPDNSPLHF; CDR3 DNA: TGCGCCAGCAGTCGCCTCTCGTCGGGCGAGGGGGCAGTCCCAGATAATTCACCCCTCCACTTT
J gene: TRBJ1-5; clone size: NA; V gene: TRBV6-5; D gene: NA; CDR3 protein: CASSEAGVQHF; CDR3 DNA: TGTGCCAGCAGTGAGGCCGGGGTACAGCATTTT